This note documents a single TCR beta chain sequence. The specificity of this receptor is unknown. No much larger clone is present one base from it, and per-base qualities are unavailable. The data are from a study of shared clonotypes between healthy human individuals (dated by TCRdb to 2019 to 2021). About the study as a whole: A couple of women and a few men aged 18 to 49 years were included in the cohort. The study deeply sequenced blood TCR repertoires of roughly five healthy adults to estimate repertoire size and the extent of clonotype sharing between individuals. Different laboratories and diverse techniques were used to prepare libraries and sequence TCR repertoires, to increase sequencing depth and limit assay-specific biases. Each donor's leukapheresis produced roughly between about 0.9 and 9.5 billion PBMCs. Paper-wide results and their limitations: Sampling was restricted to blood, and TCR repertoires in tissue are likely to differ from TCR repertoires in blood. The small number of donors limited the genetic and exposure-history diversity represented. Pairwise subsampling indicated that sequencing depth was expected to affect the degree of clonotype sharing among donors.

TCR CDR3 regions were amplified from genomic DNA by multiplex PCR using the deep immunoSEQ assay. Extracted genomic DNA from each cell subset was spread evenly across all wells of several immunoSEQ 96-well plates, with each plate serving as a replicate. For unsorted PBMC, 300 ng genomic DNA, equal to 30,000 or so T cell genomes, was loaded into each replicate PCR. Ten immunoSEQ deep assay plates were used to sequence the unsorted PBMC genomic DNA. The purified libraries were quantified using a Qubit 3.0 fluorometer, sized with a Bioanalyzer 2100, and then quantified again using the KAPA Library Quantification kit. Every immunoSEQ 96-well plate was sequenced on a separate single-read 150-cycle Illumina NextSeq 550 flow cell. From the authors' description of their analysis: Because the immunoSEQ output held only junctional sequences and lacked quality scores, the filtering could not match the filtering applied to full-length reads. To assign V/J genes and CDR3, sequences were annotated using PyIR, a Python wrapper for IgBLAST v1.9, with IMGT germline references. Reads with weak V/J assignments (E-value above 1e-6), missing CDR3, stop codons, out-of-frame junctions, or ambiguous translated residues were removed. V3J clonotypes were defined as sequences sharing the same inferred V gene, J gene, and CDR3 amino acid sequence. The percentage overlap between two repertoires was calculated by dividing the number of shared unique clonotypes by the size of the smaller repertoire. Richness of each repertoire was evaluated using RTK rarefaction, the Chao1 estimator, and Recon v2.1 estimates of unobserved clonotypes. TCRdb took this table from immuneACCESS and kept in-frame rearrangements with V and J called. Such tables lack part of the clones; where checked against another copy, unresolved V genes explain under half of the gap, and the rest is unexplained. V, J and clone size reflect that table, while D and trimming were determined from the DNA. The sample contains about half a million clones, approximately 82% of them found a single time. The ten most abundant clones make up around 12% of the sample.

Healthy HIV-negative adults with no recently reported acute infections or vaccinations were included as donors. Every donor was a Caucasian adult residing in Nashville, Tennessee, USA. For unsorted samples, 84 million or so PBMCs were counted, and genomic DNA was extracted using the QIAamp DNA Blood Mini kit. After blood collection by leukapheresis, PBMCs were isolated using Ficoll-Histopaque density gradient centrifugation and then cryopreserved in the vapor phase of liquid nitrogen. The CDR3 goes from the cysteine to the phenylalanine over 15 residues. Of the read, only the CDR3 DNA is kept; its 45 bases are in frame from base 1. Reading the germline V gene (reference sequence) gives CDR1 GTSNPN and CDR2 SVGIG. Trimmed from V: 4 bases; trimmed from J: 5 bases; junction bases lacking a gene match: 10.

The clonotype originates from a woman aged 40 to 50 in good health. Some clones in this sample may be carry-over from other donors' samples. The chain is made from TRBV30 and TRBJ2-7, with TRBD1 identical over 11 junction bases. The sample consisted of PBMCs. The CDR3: CAWTRTGGVVNEQYF. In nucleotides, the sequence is TGTGCCTGGACCCGGACAGGGGGCGTCGTAAACGAGCAGTACTTC.